This T cell receptor (beta chain) was obtained from a study of cytomegalovirus exposure and HLA in healthy donors. Study conclusions and caveats: Sequencing probably produced one cluster of sequence variants that were highly shared. Most TCR sequences were rare, but some public TCRs occurred in many donors. Trimming of TCR beta V- and J-genes showed a link, identified in a later analysis, to a missense DCLRE1C variant.

Participants comprised healthy donors of bone marrow. This CDR3 has 13 amino acids. Trimming stripped 5 bases from V and 7 bases from J, with 14 bases between. CDR1 SGHNT and CDR2 YYREEE come from the germline V gene (reference sequence). On this clone itself: What it recognizes is unknown.

The PCR used 60 Vbeta and 13 Jbeta primers. TCRdb keeps only in-frame clones here, not all; method: immunoSEQ multiplex PCR. This repertoire shows approximately 130,000 clones, 83% found once; its top ten account for 1% to 1.5%. The clonotype was recovered from a girl aged 2-10 years in good health and CMV-seronegative. The chain has TRBV5-4 and TRBJ2-3, with D possibly matching TRBD1 (6 bases). Sequencing was carried out using PBMCs. The CDR3: CASSSQGYYTQYF. The DNA for the CDR3 is TGTGCCAGCAGTTCACAGGGATACTATACGCAGTATTTT.